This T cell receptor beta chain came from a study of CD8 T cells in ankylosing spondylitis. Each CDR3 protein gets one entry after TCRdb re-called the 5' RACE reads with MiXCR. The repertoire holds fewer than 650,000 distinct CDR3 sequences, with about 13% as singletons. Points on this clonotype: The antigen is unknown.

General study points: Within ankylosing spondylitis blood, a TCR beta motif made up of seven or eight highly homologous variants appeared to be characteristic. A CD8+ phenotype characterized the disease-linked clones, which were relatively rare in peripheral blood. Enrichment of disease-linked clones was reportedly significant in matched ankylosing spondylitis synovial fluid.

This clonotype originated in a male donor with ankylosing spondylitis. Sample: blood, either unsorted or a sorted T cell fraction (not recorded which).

The CDR3, as DNA: TGTGCCTGGAAATCCAGTATCTACGAGCAGTACGTC. Translated: CAWKSSIYEQYV. The chain joins TRBV30 to TRBJ2-7; D remains ambiguous. CDR3 length: 12 residues. CDR1 is GTSNPN, CDR2 SVGIG, per germline (reference sequence). The V gene lost 4 bases and the J gene lost 3 bases, with 10 bases spanning the gap.